This entry is about one T cell receptor (beta chain). The data stem from a study of blood T cell repertoires in COVID-19. Looking at the study overall: T cells, B-cell-depleted T cells, or PBMCs supplied cDNA or gDNA.

Germline V gene sequence: CDR1 SGHRS, CDR2 YFSETQ. There are 14 residues in the CDR3. With 9 bases clipped from V and 6 bases from J, the junction kept 6 bases outside the gene matches. Profiling relied on immunoSEQ multiplex PCR, and the TCRdb table lists in-frame clones only, not all of them. The repertoire consists of about 180,000 clones, with roughly 86% occurring once and the leading ten covering about 9.6%. The TCR originated in a woman under 40 who had recovered from COVID-19. The J gene is TRBJ2-3, the V gene TRBV5-1; 14 positions match TRBD2. The sequenced material came from PBMCs or T cells enriched from blood (not recorded which). CDR3 coding DNA: TGCGCCACCGGACTAGCGGGAGGCGCCGATACGCAGTATTTT. Translating it yields CATGLAGGADTQYF.